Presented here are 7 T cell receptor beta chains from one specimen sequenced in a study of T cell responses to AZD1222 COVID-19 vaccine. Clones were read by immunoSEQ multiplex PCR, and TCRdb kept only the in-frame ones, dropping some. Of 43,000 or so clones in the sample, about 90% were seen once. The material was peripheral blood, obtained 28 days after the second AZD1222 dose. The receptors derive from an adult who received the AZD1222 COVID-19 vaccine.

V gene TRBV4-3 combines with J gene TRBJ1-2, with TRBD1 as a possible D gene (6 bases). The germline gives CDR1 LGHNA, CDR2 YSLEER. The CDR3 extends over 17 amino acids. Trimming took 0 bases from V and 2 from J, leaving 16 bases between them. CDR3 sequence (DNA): TGCGCCAGCAGCCAAGAAGTTGGGGGGCAAGGGAACTATGGCTACACCTTC. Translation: CASSQEVGGQGNYGYTF.

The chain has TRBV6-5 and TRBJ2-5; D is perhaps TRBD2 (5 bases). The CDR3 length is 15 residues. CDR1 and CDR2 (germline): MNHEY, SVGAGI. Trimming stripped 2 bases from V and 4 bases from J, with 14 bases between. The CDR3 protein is CASSYTALEGETQYF. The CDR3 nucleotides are TGTGCCAGCAGTTACACCGCACTAGAAGGAGAGACCCAGTACTTC.

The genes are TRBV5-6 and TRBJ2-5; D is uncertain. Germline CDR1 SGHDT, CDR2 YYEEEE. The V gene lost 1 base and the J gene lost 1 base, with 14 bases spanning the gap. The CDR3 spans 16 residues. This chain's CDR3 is CASSLLAALVQETQYF. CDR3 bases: TGTGCCAGCAGCTTGCTCGCGGCCCTAGTCCAAGAGACCCAGTACTTC.

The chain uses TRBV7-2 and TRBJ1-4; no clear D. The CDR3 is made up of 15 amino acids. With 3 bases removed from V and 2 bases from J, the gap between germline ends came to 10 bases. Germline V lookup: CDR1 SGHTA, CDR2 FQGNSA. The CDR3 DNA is TGTGCCAGCAGCTTGGGTCGCAGTACTAATGAAAAACTGTTTTTT. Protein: CASSLGRSTNEKLFF.

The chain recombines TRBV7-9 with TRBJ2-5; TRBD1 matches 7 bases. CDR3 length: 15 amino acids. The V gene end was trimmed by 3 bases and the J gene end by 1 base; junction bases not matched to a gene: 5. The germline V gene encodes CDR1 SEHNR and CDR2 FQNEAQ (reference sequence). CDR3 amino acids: CASSFRTGRQETQYF. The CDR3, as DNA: TGTGCCAGCAGCTTTAGGACAGGTCGCCAAGAGACCCAGTACTTC. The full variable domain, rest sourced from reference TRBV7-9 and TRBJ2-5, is DTGVSQNPRHKITKRGQNVTFRCDPISEHNRLYWYRQTLGQGPEFLTYFQNEAQLEKSRLLSDRFSAERPKGSFSTLEIQRTEQGDSAMYLCASSFRTGRQETQYFGPGTRLLVL.

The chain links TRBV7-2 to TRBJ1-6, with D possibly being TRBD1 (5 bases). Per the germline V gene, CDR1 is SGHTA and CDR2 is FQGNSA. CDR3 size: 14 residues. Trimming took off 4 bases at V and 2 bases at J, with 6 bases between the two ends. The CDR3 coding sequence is TGTGCCAGCAGCTCAGGGACCTATAATTCACCCCTCCACTTT. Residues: CASSSGTYNSPLHF.

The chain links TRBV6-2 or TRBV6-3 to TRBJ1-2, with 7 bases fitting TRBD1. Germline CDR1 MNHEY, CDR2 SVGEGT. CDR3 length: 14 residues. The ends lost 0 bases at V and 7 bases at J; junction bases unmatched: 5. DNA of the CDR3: TGTGCCAGCAGTTACTCGAAGGGGGCTACTGGCTACACCTTC. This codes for CASSYSKGATGYTF.